These 7 T cell receptor beta chains share one sample of origin, sequenced in a study of radiation and T cells in renal cell carcinoma. The repertoire was sequenced with immunoSEQ multiplex PCR; TCRdb's copy has only in-frame clones and lacks some. Of approximately 170,000 clones listed, about nine tenths are singletons. The time point denotes: blood 4 weeks post-SBRT, at nephrectomy. Treatment of the sample: 15 Gy SBRT to primary tumor, nephrectomy 4 weeks later. Source: blood, taken from a patient whose treatment included radiotherapy and nephrectomy. The receptors shown here come from a woman in her fifties or sixties with renal cell carcinoma.

A note on this clone: Additional DNA sequences in this sample encode the identical CDR3. The chain is built from TRBV13 and TRBJ2-5, with TRBD1 matching 7 bases. There are 13 residues in the CDR3. With 1 base clipped from V and 5 bases from J, the junction kept 1 base outside the gene matches. Germline CDR1 reads PRHDT; CDR2 reads FYEKMQ (reference sequence). The CDR3 here is CASSLDRGETQYF. For the CDR3, the DNA is TGTGCCAGCAGCTTAGACAGGGGTGAGACCCAGTACTTC.

This clone was seen a few times. The chain recombines TRBV30 with TRBJ1-5, with D perhaps matching TRBD1 (6 bases). Deletions cut 0 bases from V and 6 bases from J, with 15 bases between. Germline CDR1 is GTSNPN and CDR2 is SVGIG (reference sequence). The CDR3 consists of 15 residues. CDR3 protein: CAWSVGGLRSQPQHF. The DNA of the CDR3 is TGTGCCTGGAGTGTAGGGGGGCTGCGTAGTCAGCCCCAGCATTTT.

This sequence joins TRBV7-9 and TRBJ1-2, with 7 bases fitting TRBD1. The length of the CDR3 is 15 residues. Germline CDR1 SEHNR, CDR2 FQNEAQ (reference sequence). The V gene end was trimmed by 5 bases and the J gene end by 4 bases; junction bases not matched to a gene: 10. The CDR3 region is CASSDLQGRFYGYTF. The CDR3 DNA sequence: TGTGCCAGCAGCGACCTACAGGGGCGTTTCTATGGCTACACCTTC.

V is TRBV11-2 and J is TRBJ2-2; either TRBD1 or TRBD2 may fit D (5 bases each). The V gene lost 3 bases and the J gene lost 3 bases, with 11 bases spanning the gap. Per germline, CDR1 SGHAT and CDR2 FQNNGV. This CDR3 comprises 15 residues. The CDR3 nucleotides are TGTGCCAGCAGCTTCAGGGAGAGGCACACCGGGGAGCTGTTTTTT. It translates to CASSFRERHTGELFF.

The rearrangement uses TRBV7-9 and TRBJ1-2, with D possibly TRBD1 on 6 matching bases. Trimming removed 3 bases from V and 2 bases from J, with 10 bases in between. The CDR3 sequence is 14 residues long. Germline CDR1 and CDR2: SEHNR and FQNEAQ (reference sequence). The CDR3 loop reads CASSFGGRNYGYTF. The DNA for the CDR3 is TGTGCCAGCAGCTTTGGGGGGCGAAACTATGGCTACACCTTC.

The V call is TRBV7-2, the J call TRBJ2-3, with no clear D. Germline lookup yields CDR1 SGHTA and CDR2 FQGNSA. Trimming stripped 5 bases from V and 3 bases from J, with 15 bases between. The CDR3 runs 15 residues. The CDR3 DNA reads as TGTGCCAGCAGCCCCGTCCCCACTCGTACAGATACGCAGTATTTT. Protein: CASSPVPTRTDTQYF. Based on the CDR3 plus reference TRBV7-2 and TRBJ2-3, the full variable domain is GAGVSQSPSNKVTEKGKDVELRCDPISGHTALYWYRQSLGQGLEFLIYFQGNSAPDKSGLPSDRFSAERTGGSVSTLTIQRTQQEDSAVYLCASSPVPTRTDTQYFGPGTRLTVL.

J is TRBJ1-1 and V is TRBV7-3, with TRBD1 matching 9 bases. CDR3 length equals 16 residues. Germline loops: CDR1 SGHTA, CDR2 FQGTGA. V was pared by 5 bases and J by 3 bases, with 10 bases of the junction left unmatched. CDR3 coding DNA: TGTGCCAGCAGCATCGACAGGGGGAGTTTTGACACTGAAGCTTTCTTT. Protein: CASSIDRGSFDTEAFF.